In its sample, the clone carrying this TCR beta chain was seen many times. The lymph nodes were axillary draining lymph nodes from breast cancer patients. This entry comes from a study of breast tumors, draining lymph nodes, adjacent tissues. Germline V lookup: CDR1 MDHEN, CDR2 SYDVKM. The CDR3 loop spans 15 amino acids. The trim removed 3 bases at V and 4 bases at J, leaving 5 bases unmatched. TCRdb analysed the multiplex PCR reads with MiXCR anew, one entry per CDR3 protein. Of under 150,000 distinct CDR3 sequences listed, about 20% are singletons. The clonotype originates from a female donor with breast cancer. Some clones in this sample may be carry-over from other donors' samples. This chain links TRBV28 with TRBJ1-5; TRBD1 agrees at 8 bases. Sequencing input: axillary lymph node tissue. The CDR3 sequence: CASSFQGARNQPQHF. The CDR3 DNA follows: TGTGCCAGCAGTTTCCAGGGGGCACGGAATCAGCCCCAGCATTTT.